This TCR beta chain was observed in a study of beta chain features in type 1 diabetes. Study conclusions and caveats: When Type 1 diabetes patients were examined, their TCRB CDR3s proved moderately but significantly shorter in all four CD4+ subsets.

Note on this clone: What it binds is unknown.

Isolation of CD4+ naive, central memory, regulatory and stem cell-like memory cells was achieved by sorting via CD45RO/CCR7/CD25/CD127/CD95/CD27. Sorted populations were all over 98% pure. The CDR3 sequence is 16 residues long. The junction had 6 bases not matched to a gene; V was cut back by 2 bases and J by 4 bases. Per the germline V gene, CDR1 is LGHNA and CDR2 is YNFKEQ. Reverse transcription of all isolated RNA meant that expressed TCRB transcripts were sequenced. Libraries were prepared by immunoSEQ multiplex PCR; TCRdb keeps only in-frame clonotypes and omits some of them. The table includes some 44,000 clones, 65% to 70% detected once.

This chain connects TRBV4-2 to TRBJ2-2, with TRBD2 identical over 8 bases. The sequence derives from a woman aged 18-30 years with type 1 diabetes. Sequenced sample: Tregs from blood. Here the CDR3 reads CASSQSGAGGTGELFF. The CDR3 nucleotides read TGTGCCAGCAGCCAATCGGGGGCGGGGGGCACCGGGGAGCTGTTTTTT.